The next 25 T cell receptor beta chains were all read from a single sample in a study of cytomegalovirus exposure and HLA in healthy donors. The PCR ran on 60 Vbeta and 13 Jbeta primers. Produced via immunoSEQ multiplex PCR; TCRdb's table is partial and in-frame only. The sample has fewer than 200,000 clones, approximately 88% seen once. Sequencing input: PBMCs. The receptors originated from a woman aged 25 to 39 in good health and CMV-seronegative.

The chain uses TRBV10-3 and TRBJ2-3; unclear D gene. This CDR3 region has 13 residues. Germline loops: CDR1 ENHRY, CDR2 SYGVKD. Trimming removed 6 bases from V and 0 bases from J, with 7 bases in between. The CDR3 nucleotides are TGTGCCATCAGCGACTCTAGCACAGATACGCAGTATTTT. Translated: CAISDSSTDTQYF.

CDR3 sequence (DNA): TGTGCCATCCGCCGGGGGAACACTGAAGCTTTCTTT. This sequence encodes CAIRRGNTEAFF. The gene calls are TRBV10-3 and TRBJ1-1; D is undetermined. Germline-derived CDR1 and CDR2 are ENHRY and SYGVKD. The CDR3 is 12 amino acids. V was clipped by 8 bases and J by 1 base, with 8 bases between them.

The chain couples TRBV9 to TRBJ1-2, with TRBD1 matching 11 bases. Germline assignment: CDR1 SGDLS and CDR2 YYNGEE. The ends lost 3 bases at V and 2 bases at J; junction bases unmatched: 6. This CDR3 is built from 16 residues. For the CDR3, the DNA is TGTGCCAGCAGCGACCCGGACAGGGGGCGAAACTATGGCTACACCTTC. Protein sequence: CASSDPDRGRNYGYTF. The full variable domain, rest sourced from reference TRBV9 and TRBJ1-2, is DSGVTQTPKHLITATGQRVTLRCSPRSGDLSVYWYQQSLDQGLQFLIQYYNGEERAKGNILERFSAQQFPDLHSELNLSSLELGDSALYFCASSDPDRGRNYGYTFGSGTRLTVV.

J is TRBJ2-1 and V is TRBV7-9, with 16 nucleotides matching TRBD2. The CDR3 is 16 amino acids. V lost 5 bases to trimming and J lost 7 bases; unmatched junction nucleotides: 5. CDR1 and CDR2 (germline): SEHNR, FQNEAQ (reference sequence). For the CDR3, the DNA is TGTGCCAGCAGCCCCTCGGGACTAGCGGGAGGGAATGAGCAGTTCTTC. Translated, it gives CASSPSGLAGGNEQFF.

This sequence joins TRBV19 and TRBJ1-1, with a possible D match to TRBD1 (6 bases). The CDR3 runs 15 residues. CDR1 is LNHDA, CDR2 SQIVND, per germline (reference sequence). V lost 5 bases and J lost 7, with 20 bases in between. The CDR3 reads CASSVGGTTLIEAFF. The CDR3 coding sequence is TGTGCCAGTAGTGTGGGGGGGACAACCCTTATTGAAGCTTTCTTT.

The chain couples TRBV7-6 to TRBJ2-1, with 10 positions matching TRBD2. V shed 0 bases, J shed 10 bases, and the junction held 6 bases outside the gene matches. Looked up from germline, CDR1 is SGHVS and CDR2 is FNYEAQ. The CDR3 totals 15 residues. CDR3 sequence: CASSLASGGPQEQFF. The CDR3 DNA follows: TGTGCCAGCAGCTTAGCTAGCGGGGGGCCGCAGGAGCAGTTCTTC.

V usage is TRBV4-2 and J usage is TRBJ2-1; possibly TRBD2 for D (7 bases). This CDR3 is 13 amino acids long. Germline CDR1 LGHNA, CDR2 YNFKEQ. With 1 base removed from V and 13 bases from J, the gap between germline ends came to 14 bases. In nucleotides, the CDR3 is TGTGCCAGCAGCCAAGGCGGGGGCTGGGGCCAGTTCTTC. Translated, it gives CASSQGGGWGQFF.

V is TRBV5-6 and J is TRBJ2-7; 7 bases align to TRBD1. The germline CDR1 and CDR2 sequences are SGHDT and YYEEEE. CDR3 length equals 14 residues. V was clipped by 4 bases and J by 2 bases; unmatched bases: 6. The CDR3 is CASSPPQGAYEQYF. The CDR3, as DNA: TGTGCCAGCAGCCCCCCCCAGGGGGCCTACGAGCAGTACTTC.

The chain has TRBV6-1 and TRBJ2-1; the D gene is possibly TRBD2 (7 bases). CDR3 length: 19 amino acids. Germline-derived CDR1 and CDR2 are MNHNS and SASEGT. V was trimmed by 2 bases and J by 2 bases, leaving 22 bases between them. The CDR3 sequence is CASSELSSGGGGPYNEQFF. DNA of the CDR3: TGTGCCAGCAGTGAACTGAGCTCTGGGGGCGGGGGCCCCTACAATGAGCAGTTCTTC.

The chain combines TRBV10-1 with TRBJ2-3; TRBD1 is a possible D gene (5 bases). This CDR3 is built from 13 residues. Germline-derived CDR1 and CDR2 are WNHNN and SYGVQD (reference sequence). V was clipped by 5 bases and J by 5 bases, with 11 bases between them. The DNA for the CDR3 is TGCGCCAGCAGTTTACGTAGGGGAGATACGCAGTATTTT. Amino acids: CASSLRRGDTQYF.

This chain joins TRBV29-1 and TRBJ1-1, with a tentative D call TRBD1 (5 bases). Germline CDR1 reads SQVTM; CDR2 reads ANQGSEA. The CDR3 runs to 14 residues. V was pared by 5 bases and J by 1 base, with 14 bases between. The CDR3 sequence is CSVCSTVPNTEAFF. The CDR3 DNA reads TGCAGCGTTTGCTCGACAGTCCCGAACACTGAAGCTTTCTTT.

A single count supports this clone. At the DNA level, this CDR3 is encoded by other sequences in the same sample as well. This sequence joins TRBV29-1 and TRBJ2-7; unclear D gene. The V end was cut by 4 bases, the J end by 1 base, with 8 bases between. The CDR3 is made up of 12 amino acids. Germline lookup yields CDR1 SQVTM and CDR2 ANQGSEA. Here the CDR3 DNA reads TGCAGCGTTGTCAACAGTTCCTACGAGCAGTACTTC. Protein sequence: CSVVNSSYEQYF.

The J gene is TRBJ2-2, the V gene TRBV9; 7 bases line up with TRBD2. The V segment lost 0 bases and the J segment 4 bases; nucleotides outside the gene matches: 12. The CDR3 length is 18 residues. The germline CDR1 and CDR2 sequences are SGDLS and YYNGEE. CDR3 bases: TGTGCCAGCAGCGTAGCCCTCGGGGGAGGGCCGGTCACCGGGGAGCTGTTTTTT. Translating it yields CASSVALGGGPVTGELFF.

This chain joins TRBV6-5 and TRBJ2-7; D gene unclear. Germline CDR1 is MNHEY and CDR2 is SVGAGI. The CDR3 covers 14 residues. With 4 bases removed from V and 6 bases from J, the gap between germline ends came to 16 bases. The CDR3 is CASSFSGTKLEQYF. In DNA, the CDR3 is TGTGCCAGCAGTTTTTCCGGAACTAAGCTCGAGCAGTACTTC.

The chain recombines TRBV19 with TRBJ2-2; D call uncertain. Trimming removed 5 bases at V and 6 bases at J, with 7 bases between. CDR3 length: 12 residues. Germline V lookup: CDR1 LNHDA, CDR2 SQIVND (reference sequence). The CDR3 region is CASSPPAGELFF. CDR3 DNA sequence: TGTGCCAGTAGTCCCCCCGCCGGGGAGCTGTTTTTT.

This clone was detected a few times. The genes are TRBV7-9 and TRBJ2-1; possibly TRBD1 for D (6 bases). V was shortened by 2 bases and J by 12 bases, with 14 bases between the two germline ends. Germline-derived CDR1 and CDR2 are SEHNR and FQNEAQ (reference sequence). The CDR3 length is 13 residues. CDR3 bases: TGTGCCAGCAGCTTAATTCTGGGACAAGCGCAGTTCTTC. Encoded protein: CASSLILGQAQFF. The entire variable domain, with the rest obtained from reference TRBV7-9 and TRBJ2-1, is as follows: DTGVSQNPRHKITKRGQNVTFRCDPISEHNRLYWYRQTLGQGPEFLTYFQNEAQLEKSRLLSDRFSAERPKGSFSTLEIQRTEQGDSAMYLCASSLILGQAQFFGPGTRLTVL.

The rearrangement links TRBV4-3 to TRBJ2-1, with unresolved D. Germline V CDR1 and CDR2: LGHNA, YSLEER. V was trimmed by 0 bases and J by 4 bases, leaving 13 bases between them. The CDR3 spans 16 residues. CDR3 sequence: CASSQDKAYGYNEQFF. The CDR3 DNA reads as TGCGCCAGCAGCCAAGATAAAGCGTATGGGTACAATGAGCAGTTCTTC.

The chain carries TRBV11-2 and TRBJ1-2; TRBD1 matches at 8 bases. V lost 3 bases to trimming and J lost 8 bases; unmatched junction nucleotides: 5. Germline lookup yields CDR1 SGHAT and CDR2 FQNNGV. The CDR3 length is 13 residues. In nucleotides, the CDR3 is TGTGCCAGCAGCTTGGGACAGGCTGGCGGCTACACCTTC. Its protein product is CASSLGQAGGYTF.

This chain uses TRBV9 with TRBJ2-1, with 12 bases matching TRBD2. The CDR3 runs 15 residues. Germline CDR1 SGDLS, CDR2 YYNGEE. J was trimmed by 7 bases and V by 3 bases; bases with no gene match: 5. The CDR3 region is CASSALAGGQNEQFF. The CDR3 DNA is TGTGCCAGCAGCGCCCTAGCGGGAGGGCAGAATGAGCAGTTCTTC.

The chain employs TRBV5-8 and TRBJ1-5; TRBD1 matches 7 bases. Germline lookup yields CDR1 SGHTS and CDR2 YDEGEE. The CDR3 contains 17 residues. The V segment lost 2 bases and the J segment 0 bases; nucleotides outside the gene matches: 8. The CDR3 bases are TGTGCCAGCAGCTTCGTGACAGGGCCTTATAGCAATCAGCCCCAGCATTTT. Protein product: CASSFVTGPYSNQPQHF. The whole variable domain, remainder taken from reference TRBV5-8 and TRBJ1-5, is EAGVTQSPTHLIKTRGQQATLRCSPISGHTSVYWYQQALGLGLQFLLWYDEGEERNRGNFPPRFSGRQFPNYSSELNVNALELEDSALYLCASSFVTGPYSNQPQHFGDGTRLSIL.

The count of this clone is one. This chain connects TRBV7-2 to TRBJ2-1; D remains ambiguous. The CDR3 loop spans 12 amino acids. The V gene's germline CDR1 is SGHTA and CDR2 FQGNSA. Trimming cost V 3 bases and J 3 bases, with 3 bases left between them. DNA for the CDR3: TGTGCCAGCAGCTTCGGCTACAATGAGCAGTTCTTC. This translates into CASSFGYNEQFF.

V and J are TRBV6-5 and TRBJ1-5; 9 bases match TRBD1. Germline V CDR1 and CDR2: MNHEY, SVGAGI. J was trimmed by 6 bases and V by 6 bases; bases with no gene match: 6. This CDR3 spans 14 amino acids. CDR3 loop: CASSPGTGSQPQHF. CDR3 bases: TGTGCCAGCAGCCCCGGGACAGGGAGTCAGCCCCAGCATTTT.

The V call is TRBV29-1, the J call TRBJ2-6; tentative D call: TRBD2 (5 bases). This CDR3 contains 14 residues. Deletions cut 6 bases from V and 1 base from J, with 10 bases between. Germline assignment: CDR1 SQVTM and CDR2 ANQGSEA. The CDR3 DNA is TGCAGCGTACGAGGACTTTCTGGGGCCAACGTCCTGACTTTC. Translation gives CSVRGLSGANVLTF.

The genes are TRBV13 and TRBJ2-5; D possibly corresponds to TRBD2 (6 bases). Judging by the DNA end, TRBJ2-7 fits better; the J call may be wrong. The CDR3 runs 13 residues. The germline gives CDR1 PRHDT, CDR2 FYEKMQ (reference sequence). This CDR3 reads CASSLGRGYEQYF. The CDR3 coding sequence is TGTGCCAGCAGCTTGGGGCGGGGCTACGAGCAGTACTTC.

The chain employs TRBV21-1 and TRBJ1-6; TRBD1 is the table's D call and was not checked against the DNA. TRBV21-1 is a pseudogene locus. There are 18 residues in the CDR3. CDR3 nucleotide sequence: TGTGCCAGCAGCAAAAGTAAGGGACAGATCCTCTATAATTCACCCCTCCACTTT. As protein: CASSKSKGQILYNSPLHF.